This TCR beta chain was sequenced for a study of vaccination and CD4 T cells after COVID-19. Study at large: Researchers treated cells with overlapping spike peptides taken from SARS-CoV-2, HCoV-NL63, HCoV-OC43 and HCoV-229E. The authors gave control cultures a CEFX pool, an HIV-1 Nef pool, or no peptide.

Sequencing of cultured CD4+ T cell DNA used the Oncomine TCR Beta short-read assay. Cultured CD4+ T cells yielded the extracted genomic DNA. TCRdb passed the PCR reads through MiXCR, listing each CDR3 protein once. The data show approximately 7,300 distinct CDR3 sequences, approximately 44% seen once. Per the germline V gene, CDR1 is DFQATT and CDR2 is SNEGSKA (reference sequence). The CDR3 extends over 14 amino acids. Deletions cut 0 bases from V and 8 bases from J, with 13 bases between. Turning to this clonotype: Its antigen is unknown.

Treatment of the sample: approximately 10-day PBMC culture with coronavirus spike peptide pools or control peptides (ViraFEST assay). Gathered ahead of the COVID-19 pandemic (2011-2018) were the CD4+ T cells of the unexposed donor. Expansion of antigen-specific T cells with peptide pools by ViraFEST preceded sequencing of TCRs. The V call is TRBV20-1, the J call TRBJ1-4; D is undetermined. The receptor comes from a human donor in good health. The material sequenced was CD4+ T cells from blood, cultured in vitro. In nucleotides, the CDR3 is TGCAGTGCTAGAGATCGGCGGGTTTTGGAAAAACTGTTTTTT. This gives the protein CSARDRRVLEKLFF.